Below, one TCR beta chain is given with its context. Original processing notes: The authors estimated nucleated cell counts from reference gene primer amplification. Assay: immunoSEQ multiplex PCR; the TCRdb copy retains only in-frame clones and omits some. The DNA gave D and trimming, while V, J and clone size come from that table. The sample has roughly 450,000 clones, about 92% seen once. Two negative PCRs, clearance, or symptom resolution were required of recovered Cohort 3 donors. The entry originates in a study of blood T cell repertoires in COVID-19. CDR1 SGDLS and CDR2 YYNGEE come from the germline V gene. The CDR3 is made up of 14 amino acids. V shed 0 bases and J shed 5 bases, with 11 bases lying between them.

Sequenced material: PBMCs or T cells enriched from blood (not recorded which). The V call is TRBV9, the J call TRBJ1-2, with TRBD1 as a possible D gene (5 bases). The receptor was derived from a man between 18 and 29 years old who had recovered from COVID-19. The CDR3 sequence: CASSVAAGEYGYTF. CDR3 DNA sequence: TGTGCCAGCAGCGTAGCGGCGGGGGAGTATGGCTACACCTTC.